This T cell receptor (beta chain) was sequenced for a study of cytomegalovirus exposure and HLA in healthy donors. Details on this clone: Its antigen is still unknown.

Study conclusions and caveats: Under in vitro conditions, three CMV-associated chains were confirmed as specific for CMV antigens. Most TCR sequences were uncommon, yet certain public TCRs appeared in many donors.

The germline V and J ends were trimmed by 5 bases and 8 bases, with 11 bases remaining between them. Germline CDR1 SGHRS, CDR2 YFSETQ. CDR3 length: 12 amino acids. Sequenced by immunoSEQ multiplex PCR; TCRdb stores in-frame clones only, minus some. The data show 82,000 or so clones, 85% to 95% seen once. V gene TRBV5-1 combines with J gene TRBJ2-1; D may be TRBD1 (6 bases). Sequenced sample: PBMCs. The source of this sequence is a woman aged 18 to 35 in good health and CMV-seronegative. The CDR3 is CASRYTGHEQFF. DNA of the CDR3: TGCGCCAGCAGGTATACAGGGCATGAGCAGTTCTTC.